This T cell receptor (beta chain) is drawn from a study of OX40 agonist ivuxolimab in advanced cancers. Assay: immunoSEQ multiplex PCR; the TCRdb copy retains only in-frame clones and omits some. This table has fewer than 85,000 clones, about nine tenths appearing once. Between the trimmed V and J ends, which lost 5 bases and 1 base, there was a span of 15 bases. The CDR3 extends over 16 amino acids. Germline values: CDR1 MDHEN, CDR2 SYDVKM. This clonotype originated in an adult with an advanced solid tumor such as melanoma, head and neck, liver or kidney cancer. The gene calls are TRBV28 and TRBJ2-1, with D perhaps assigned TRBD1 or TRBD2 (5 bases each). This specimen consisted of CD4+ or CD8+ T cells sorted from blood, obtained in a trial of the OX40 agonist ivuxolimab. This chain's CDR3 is CASSPSGRPSYNEQFF. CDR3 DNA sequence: TGTGCCAGCAGTCCCTCGGGACGCCCGTCCTACAATGAGCAGTTCTTC. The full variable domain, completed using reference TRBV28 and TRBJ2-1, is DVKVTQSSRYLVKRTGEKVFLECVQDMDHENMFWYRQDPGLGLRLIYFSYDVKMKEKGDIPEGYSVSREKKERFSLILESASTNQTSMYLCASSPSGRPSYNEQFFGPGTRLTVL.